The text below deals with one T cell receptor beta chain. Its antigen specificity is not known. Base qualities were left out, and no much larger clone turns up one base away. The data derive from a study of HIV-infected patients and healthy controls (dated by TCRdb to the mid-2010s). Library preparation employed 5' RACE. The data were produced on an Illumina MiSeq. The public reads were reanalyzed by TCRdb: fastp trimming at Q25, MiXCR alignment, in-frame beta chains only. Under each unique CDR3 protein, matching rows form one entry showing the most common genes and DNA. The sample data list over 15,000 distinct CDR3 sequences, and over 15% of these were observed just once. Clones ranked in the top ten supply roughly 25% of the sample. The CDR3 has 14 amino acids, counting the end cysteine and phenylalanine. Of all the DNA, just the CDR3 is kept, 42 bases in frame from base 1. Relative to germline, V is 6 bases shorter and J is 2 bases shorter, with 13 bases between their ends.

The rearrangement joined TRBV12-3 or TRBV12-4 to TRBJ1-1, with the D gene not clear enough to name. Source material: CD8+ T cells from blood. The sequence derives from a human donor in good health. The bases are TGTGCCAGCAGCCAACTCGACCGAAACACTGAAGCTTTCTTT. This encodes CASSQLDRNTEAFF.